The present TCR beta chain was sequenced within a study of T cells in Graves' hyperthyroidism and ophthalmopathy. Notes on the study in general: Ophthalmopathy could be told apart from stable hyperthyroidism with a 13 V-J model.

Germline V lookup: CDR1 SNHLY, CDR2 FYNNEI. V shed 9 bases and J 1 base; nucleotides not matched to a gene: 6. The CDR3 spans 13 residues. PBMCs stemmed from around 10 ml fresh peripheral blood. This clonotype was seen at least ten times. What it binds is unknown. TCR beta CDR3 regions were amplified from RNA. The HTBI primer set was used in a first-round RT-PCR of the TCR CDR3. MiXCR was run by TCRdb on the multiplex PCR reads, yielding one entry per CDR3 protein. The sample lists about 610,000 distinct CDR3 sequences, roughly 14% seen once, with 3.5% to 4.5% in the top ten. The TCR sequence derives from a woman aged 40 to 50 with Graves' ophthalmopathy. V gene TRBV2 combines with J gene TRBJ2-7; 7 positions agree with TRBD2. The sample consisted of blood. CDR3 sequence: CASFRDYSYEQYF. In nucleotides, the CDR3 is TGTGCCAGTTTCCGGGACTATTCCTACGAGCAGTACTTC.